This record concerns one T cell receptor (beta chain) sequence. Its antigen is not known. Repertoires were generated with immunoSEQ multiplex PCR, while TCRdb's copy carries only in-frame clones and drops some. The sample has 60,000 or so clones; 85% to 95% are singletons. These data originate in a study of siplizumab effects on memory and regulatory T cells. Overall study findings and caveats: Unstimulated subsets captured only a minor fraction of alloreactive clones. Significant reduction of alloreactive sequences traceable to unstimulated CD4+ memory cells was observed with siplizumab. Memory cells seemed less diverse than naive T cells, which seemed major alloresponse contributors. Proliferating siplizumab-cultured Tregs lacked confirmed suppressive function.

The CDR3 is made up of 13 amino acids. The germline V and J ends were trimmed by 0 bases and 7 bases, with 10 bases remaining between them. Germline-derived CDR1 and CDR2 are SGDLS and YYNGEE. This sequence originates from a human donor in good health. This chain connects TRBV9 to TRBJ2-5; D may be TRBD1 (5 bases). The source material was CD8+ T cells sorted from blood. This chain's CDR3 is CASSVGQGATQYF. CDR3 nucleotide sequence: TGTGCCAGCAGCGTAGGGCAGGGTGCGACCCAGTACTTC.